This passage covers 14 T cell receptor beta chains from one sample sequenced in a study of human T cells and chemical hapten exposure. One entry per CDR3 protein results from TCRdb running MiXCR on the RACE reads. The sample yields 70,000 or so distinct CDR3 sequences, around 10% seen once. Time point specified: patch test 3, about 24 weeks after DPC sensitization. The treatment: therapeutic diphenylcyclopropenone sensitization with weekly scalp DPC. The material was whole blood, obtained in connection with sensitization to the hapten diphenylcyclopropenone (DPC). The receptors shown here come from a woman between 45 and 65 years old with alopecia areata. Some clones in this sample may be carry-over from other donors' samples.

This clonotype has a handful of counts. CDR3 residues: CASSLVAGAAYEQYF. As DNA, the CDR3 is TGTGCCAGCAGCTTAGTTGCCGGGGCCGCCTACGAGCAGTACTTC. The chain has TRBV7-9 and TRBJ2-7, with D perhaps matching TRBD1 or TRBD2 (5 bases each). The germline gives CDR1 SEHNR, CDR2 FQNEAQ (reference sequence). The CDR3 length is 15 residues. Trimming stripped 1 base from V and 2 bases from J, with 12 bases between.

V usage is TRBV28 and J usage is TRBJ1-3; 10 bases map to TRBD1. This CDR3 is 17 amino acids long. Per germline, CDR1 MDHEN and CDR2 SYDVKM. J lost 2 bases, V lost 5 bases, and 9 bases had no gene match. In DNA, the CDR3 is TGTGCCAGCAGTCCCCCCTTAGGGACAGGGGCTGGAAACACCATATATTTT. Translating gives CASSPPLGTGAGNTIYF.

This clonotype was observed at least ten times. The rearrangement uses TRBV11-1 and TRBJ2-7; D gene ambiguous. Germline V CDR1 and CDR2: SGHAT, FQDESV (reference sequence). Trimming left V 3 bases short and J 1 base short, with 7 bases between. The length of the CDR3 is 13 residues. Written as DNA, the CDR3 is TGTGCCAGCAGCTTTGGGTATTCCTACGAGCAGTACTTC. Translating it yields CASSFGYSYEQYF.

This clonotype was seen a few times. This chain uses TRBV28 with TRBJ2-3; D is possibly TRBD2 (5 bases). The germline V gene has CDR1 MDHEN and CDR2 SYDVKM. Trimming took off 3 bases at V and 14 bases at J, with 12 bases between the two ends. This CDR3 has 11 residues. CDR3 in amino acids: CASSFLSSWYF. The CDR3 DNA reads TGTGCCAGCAGTTTCTTGTCTAGCTGGTATTTT.

This clonotype was recorded at least ten times. The CDR3 bases are TGTGCCAGCACCCCGGACAGGGTGAACACTGAAGCTTTCTTT. Translation: CASTPDRVNTEAFF. The chain has TRBV11-2 and TRBJ1-1, with 8 positions matching TRBD1. Trimming at V came to 7 bases and at J to 0 bases, leaving 4 bases not matched to a gene. The CDR3 covers 14 residues. Germline CDR1 and CDR2: SGHAT and FQNNGV.

J is TRBJ2-1 and V is TRBV19, with D unclear. V was trimmed by 1 base and J by 7 bases, leaving 5 bases between them. The CDR3 is 12 amino acids. Germline V CDR1 and CDR2: LNHDA, SQIVND (reference sequence). The CDR3 coding sequence is TGTGCCAGTAGTATAGGGGTAAATGAGCAGTTCTTC. It yields the protein CASSIGVNEQFF. Full variable domain (outside the CDR3, taken from reference TRBV19 and TRBJ2-1): DGGITQSPKYLFRKEGQNVTLSCEQNLNHDAMYWYRQDPGQGLRLIYYSQIVNDFQKGDIAEGYSVSREKKESFPLTVTSAQKNPTAFYLCASSIGVNEQFFGPGTRLTVL.

Ten or more counts support this clonotype. The chain links TRBV7-2 to TRBJ2-7; 8 positions match TRBD1. Germline-derived CDR1 and CDR2 are SGHTA and FQGNSA. The length of the CDR3 is 15 residues. V was pared by 6 bases and J by 5 bases, with 12 bases of the junction left unmatched. CDR3: CASRPPGTGAHEQYF. In DNA, the CDR3 is TGTGCCAGCAGGCCACCCGGGACAGGAGCCCACGAGCAGTACTTC.

This clonotype was seen a few times. J is TRBJ1-5 and V is TRBV7-9; D is unresolved. This CDR3 has 14 amino acids. Looked up from germline, CDR1 is SEHNR and CDR2 is FQNEAQ (reference sequence). Trimming took off 5 bases at V and 4 bases at J, with 12 bases between the two ends. The CDR3 here is CASSLVGLNQPQHF. Written as DNA, the CDR3 is TGTGCCAGCAGCCTGGTCGGCCTTAATCAGCCCCAGCATTTT.

This clonotype came up many times. The chain employs TRBV7-2 and TRBJ2-1; possible D gene TRBD1, 5 bases. CDR1 SGHTA and CDR2 FQGNSA come from the germline V gene. The germline V and J ends were trimmed by 0 bases and 6 bases, with 12 bases remaining between them. CDR3 length: 15 residues. The CDR3 reads CASSLAWQGGNEQFF. CDR3 sequence (DNA): TGTGCCAGCAGCTTAGCGTGGCAGGGCGGCAATGAGCAGTTCTTC.

The CDR3 DNA is TGTGCCAGCAGCTTAGCAGGGGCCGGCGAAAAACTGTTTTTT. Translation: CASSLAGAGEKLFF. V usage is TRBV7-2 and J usage is TRBJ1-4; TRBD1 is a possible D gene (5 bases). Germline CDR1 reads SGHTA; CDR2 reads FQGNSA. Between the trimmed V and J ends, which lost 0 bases and 8 bases, there was a span of 10 bases. The CDR3 spans 14 residues.

This clonotype appeared many times. The chain is built from TRBV7-9 and TRBJ1-1, with D perhaps TRBD1 (6 bases). The CDR3 contains 12 residues. Trimming removed 5 bases at V and 8 bases at J, with 12 bases between. Germline loops: CDR1 SEHNR, CDR2 FQNEAQ (reference sequence). CDR3 in amino acids: CASSPLDREAFF. The CDR3 DNA sequence: TGTGCCAGCAGCCCCCTCGACAGGGAAGCTTTCTTT.

There are many counts of this clonotype. The genes are TRBV12-3 or TRBV12-4 and TRBJ1-1, with 10 bases that match TRBD1. The CDR3 has 14 residues. With V trimmed by 5 bases and J by 4 bases, 4 bases remained unmatched. For the CDR3, the DNA is TGTGCCAGCAGTCCGGGACAGGGGATCACTGAAGCTTTCTTT. Translating gives CASSPGQGITEAFF.

This clonotype was counted a few times. The gene calls are TRBV10-3 and TRBJ1-1; no clear D gene. V was trimmed by 6 bases and J by 5 bases, leaving 13 bases between them. This CDR3 has 13 amino acids. In germline, CDR1 is ENHRY, CDR2 SYGVKD. Written as DNA, the CDR3 is TGTGCCATCAGCGACATCTTAGGGACTGAAGCTTTCTTT. It yields the protein CAISDILGTEAFF.

This clonotype was counted at least ten times. This chain links TRBV28 with TRBJ1-1; D unresolved. V was clipped by 8 bases and J by 8 bases, with 15 bases between them. Germline V gene lookup returns CDR1 MDHEN and CDR2 SYDVKM. This CDR3 is 12 amino acids long. The CDR3 sequence is CASSENRKEAFF. DNA for the CDR3: TGTGCCAGCTCCGAGAACCGGAAGGAAGCTTTCTTT.